Following are 29 T cell receptor beta chains from one sample sequenced in a study of T cells after somatic rescue of genetic block. Using immunoSEQ multiplex PCR, the repertoire was profiled, and TCRdb retains in-frame clones only, with some absent. The sample lists about 110,000 clones, 90% to 95% occurring once. The material sequenced was peripheral blood mononuclear cells (PBMCs). These TCRs come from a woman aged 18-35 years.

The chain recombines TRBV19 with TRBJ1-5; D ambiguous. The germline gives CDR1 LNHDA, CDR2 SQIVND (reference sequence). This CDR3 spans 15 amino acids. The V end was cut by 7 bases, the J end by 0 bases, with 13 bases between. CDR3 amino acids: CASTWGGYSNQPQHF. The CDR3 DNA reads as TGTGCCAGTACTTGGGGAGGCTATAGCAATCAGCCCCAGCATTTT.

The chain combines TRBV4-3 with TRBJ2-3; weak D call: TRBD2 (6 bases). V lost 0 bases to trimming and J lost 2 bases, with 9 bases between them. This CDR3 comprises 15 residues. CDR1 LGHNA and CDR2 YSLEER come from the germline V gene. The CDR3 protein is CASSQETRHTDTQYF. The CDR3 nucleotides read TGCGCCAGCAGCCAAGAGACTAGACACACAGATACGCAGTATTTT.

This clone was found once. This sequence joins TRBV28 and TRBJ1-1; D is unclear. V lost 7 bases, J lost 7 bases, and 13 bases lay in between. Germline lookup yields CDR1 MDHEN and CDR2 SYDVKM. The CDR3 sequence is 12 residues long. The CDR3 DNA is TGTGCCAGCACCTTTCTCCGGGGTGAAGCTTTCTTT. Translating it yields CASTFLRGEAFF.

The gene calls are TRBV29-1 and TRBJ1-2, with a weak D call TRBD1 (6 bases). V was cut by 7 bases and J by 4 bases, with 10 bases left in between. CDR1 SQVTM and CDR2 ANQGSEA come from the germline V gene. The CDR3 contains 11 residues. DNA of the CDR3: TGCAGCGGGGGAGGGGGCTATGGCTACACCTTC. Its translation is CSGGGGYGYTF.

This clone was counted once. V usage is TRBV7-2 and J usage is TRBJ1-2; D perhaps matches TRBD1 (6 bases). Looked up from germline, CDR1 is SGHTA and CDR2 is FQGNSA. The V gene lost 9 bases and the J gene lost 7 bases, with 12 bases spanning the gap. The CDR3 has 11 residues. The CDR3 sequence is CASNYRVGYTF. The CDR3 nucleotides are TGTGCCAGTAACTACAGGGTTGGCTACACCTTC.

The rearrangement uses TRBV19 and TRBJ1-1; D gene ambiguous. There are 12 residues in the CDR3. V was pared by 0 bases and J by 7 bases, with 6 bases between. CDR1 is LNHDA and CDR2 is SQIVND in the germline V gene (reference sequence). CDR3 sequence (DNA): TGTGCCAGTAGTATAGACAAATTTGAAGCTTTCTTT. Translated, it gives CASSIDKFEAFF.

V is TRBV7-2 and J is TRBJ1-4; maybe TRBD1 (6 bases). Trimming removed 11 bases at V and 7 bases at J, with 23 bases between. There are 15 residues in the CDR3. Germline CDR1 is SGHTA and CDR2 is FQGNSA. The CDR3 nucleotides read TGTGCCTCCACTGGGCTGGGGGCTGGGGGTGAAAAACTGTTTTTT. The encoded protein is CASTGLGAGGEKLFF. The complete variable domain, with remaining parts taken from reference TRBV7-2 and TRBJ1-4, reads GAGVSQSPSNKVTEKGKDVELRCDPISGHTALYWYRQSLGQGLEFLIYFQGNSAPDKSGLPSDRFSAERTGGSVSTLTIQRTQQEDSAVYLCASTGLGAGGEKLFFGSGTQLSVL.

The J gene is TRBJ2-7, the V gene TRBV9; D is perhaps TRBD1 (6 bases). The CDR3 runs 14 residues. Germline CDR1 is SGDLS and CDR2 is YYNGEE. Trimming took 3 bases from V and 4 from J, leaving 14 bases between them. The chain's CDR3 is CASSASRDKYEQYF. In nucleotides, the CDR3 is TGTGCCAGCAGCGCGTCCCGGGACAAATACGAGCAGTACTTC.

The gene calls are TRBV5-1 and TRBJ2-1; D might be TRBD1 or TRBD2, each matching 6 bases. CDR1 and CDR2 (germline): SGHRS, YFSETQ. This CDR3 spans 17 amino acids. V was clipped by 0 bases and J by 2 bases, with 15 bases between them. The DNA of the CDR3 is TGCGCCAGCAGCTTGGAGGGGGGCCCGCTCGCCTACAATGAGCAGTTCTTC. Translation: CASSLEGGPLAYNEQFF.

The chain employs TRBV6-4 and TRBJ1-2, with TRBD1 matching 9 bases. The junction had 10 bases not matched to a gene; V was cut back by 4 bases and J by 7 bases. The CDR3 runs to 15 residues. In germline, CDR1 is MRHNA, CDR2 SNTAGT. CDR3 DNA: TGTGCCAGCAGTGCCGGGTCGGGACAGGGTGGTGGCTACACCTTC. Amino acid sequence: CASSAGSGQGGGYTF.

This chain joins TRBV7-2 and TRBJ2-1, with TRBD1 as a possible D gene (6 bases). Germline CDR1 SGHTA, CDR2 FQGNSA. V dropped 5 bases and J dropped 2 bases, with 19 bases sitting between them. This CDR3 is 17 amino acids long. CDR3 region: CASSRSSGTSTYNEQFF. CDR3 bases: TGTGCCAGCAGCCGGAGCTCCGGGACAAGTACCTACAATGAGCAGTTCTTC.

The chain has TRBV10-3 and TRBJ2-7, with no clear D. Germline V gene data show CDR1 as ENHRY and CDR2 as SYGVKD. This CDR3 has 11 amino acids. The ends were cut back, 7 bases at V and 3 bases at J, with 7 bases in the middle. CDR3 residues: CAIKKDYEQYF. DNA of the CDR3: TGTGCCATCAAAAAGGACTACGAGCAGTACTTC.

Only one count was recorded for this clone. V usage is TRBV10-3 and J usage is TRBJ1-1; 9 bases align to TRBD1. With V trimmed by 4 bases and J by 3 bases, 12 bases remained unmatched. The length of the CDR3 is 17 residues. CDR1 and CDR2 (germline): ENHRY, SYGVKD. CDR3 amino acids: CAISGDRGISKYTEAFF. CDR3 DNA: TGTGCCATCAGTGGCGACAGGGGGATCTCGAAGTACACTGAAGCTTTCTTT.

The V and J genes are TRBV7-9 and TRBJ1-2, with D uncertain. Trimming pared 0 bases from V and 6 bases from J, leaving 11 bases between. The CDR3 is made up of 14 amino acids. Looked up from germline, CDR1 is SEHNR and CDR2 is FQNEAQ (reference sequence). Here the CDR3 reads CASSLAGGPDGYTF. The CDR3 DNA sequence: TGTGCCAGCAGCTTAGCGGGAGGTCCTGATGGCTACACCTTC.

This chain connects TRBV6-6 to TRBJ2-1, with TRBD2 identical over 8 bases. CDR3 length: 14 residues. Per the germline V gene, CDR1 is MNHNY and CDR2 is SVGAGI (reference sequence). Trimming removed 4 bases from V and 4 bases from J; junction bases left unmatched: 3. The chain's CDR3 is CASSLTSGYNEQFF. The CDR3 DNA reads TGTGCCAGCAGTTTAACTAGCGGTTACAATGAGCAGTTCTTC.

The chain uses TRBV5-1 and TRBJ2-1; TRBD2 matches at 8 bases. From germline, CDR1 is SGHRS and CDR2 YFSETQ. Germline trimming cut 0 bases from V and 6 bases from J; bases unmatched to any gene: 2. The CDR3 is 14 amino acids. The CDR3 loop reads CASSLAGTSNEQFF. CDR3 bases: TGCGCCAGCAGCTTGGCGGGGACTAGCAATGAGCAGTTCTTC.

This clone was picked up one time. This chain connects TRBV9 to TRBJ1-3; TRBD1 might be the D (5 bases). Trimming shortened V by 4 bases and J by 0 bases, and 11 bases separated the two germline ends. Germline CDR1 SGDLS, CDR2 YYNGEE. This CDR3 contains 15 residues. CDR3: CASSLDSFSGNTIYF. The CDR3 DNA reads as TGTGCCAGCAGCTTAGACAGCTTCTCTGGAAACACCATATATTTT.

This clone was seen a handful of times. The genes are TRBV30 and TRBJ1-1; maybe TRBD1 (6 bases). CDR1 is GTSNPN, CDR2 SVGIG, per germline (reference sequence). The CDR3 spans 11 residues. V was trimmed by 1 base and J by 11 bases, leaving 11 bases between them. The CDR3 nucleotides read TGTGCCTGGAGTGGTACAGGGTTGGCTTTCTTT. Translation gives CAWSGTGLAFF.

The chain couples TRBV15 to TRBJ2-3, with D perhaps matching TRBD2 (6 bases). The ends were cut back, 1 base at V and 4 bases at J, with 15 bases in the middle. The CDR3 covers 16 residues. Germline assignment: CDR1 LNHNV and CDR2 YYDKDF (reference sequence). CDR3 in DNA: TGTGCCACCAGCAGAGCCCTCGGCGGGGTAGCAGATACGCAGTATTTT. Protein sequence: CATSRALGGVADTQYF.

The CDR3 DNA sequence: TGTGCCAGCAGTGAAGCTACCAGACTTGCTGACTATGGCTACACCTTC. It yields the protein CASSEATRLADYGYTF. The chain employs TRBV2 and TRBJ1-2; D not certain. Germline CDR1 SNHLY, CDR2 FYNNEI. Deletions cut 0 bases from V and 3 bases from J, with 14 bases between. The CDR3 is 16 residues long.

This chain joins TRBV28 and TRBJ2-4, with D perhaps matching TRBD1 (6 bases). The CDR3 extends over 16 amino acids. The V gene lost 11 bases and the J gene lost 0 bases, with 20 bases spanning the gap. CDR1 MDHEN and CDR2 SYDVKM come from the germline V gene. The CDR3 coding sequence is TGTGCCTCCAAGGGGATAGGGGGTCAAGCCAAAAACATTCAGTACTTC. Its protein product is CASKGIGGQAKNIQYF.

This CDR3 is CASSVGTGRRNSPLHF. The CDR3 DNA follows: TGTGCCAGCAGCGTAGGAACAGGGAGAAGAAATTCACCCCTCCACTTT. V usage is TRBV5-4 and J usage is TRBJ1-6; D is possibly TRBD1 (6 bases). Germline values: CDR1 SGHNT, CDR2 YYREEE (reference sequence). The CDR3 is made up of 16 amino acids. V was shortened by 4 bases and J by 7 bases, with 18 bases between the two germline ends.

The V call is TRBV30, the J call TRBJ1-6; D unresolved. The CDR3 has 14 residues. The V gene lost 3 bases and the J gene lost 6 bases, with 12 bases spanning the gap. The germline gives CDR1 GTSNPN, CDR2 SVGIG (reference sequence). Here the CDR3 DNA reads TGTGCCTGGAGGGCCCGGACGGGTAATTCACCCCTCCACTTT. Translated: CAWRARTGNSPLHF.

This clone turned up a few times. The V and J genes are TRBV19 and TRBJ1-1; D unclear. From germline, CDR1 is LNHDA and CDR2 SQIVND (reference sequence). The CDR3 is made up of 15 amino acids. V lost 5 bases, J lost 0 bases, and 13 bases lay in between. CDR3 sequence: CASSLETAMNTEAFF. CDR3 nucleotide sequence: TGTGCCAGTAGTCTCGAGACGGCCATGAACACTGAAGCTTTCTTT.

The chain couples TRBV4-2 to TRBJ2-3, with D tentatively TRBD1 (6 bases). The CDR3 is made up of 15 amino acids. Germline lookup yields CDR1 LGHNA and CDR2 YNFKEQ. V lost 0 bases, J lost 2 bases, and 9 bases lay in between. The CDR3 DNA follows: TGTGCCAGCAGCCAAGATGCAGGGGTCACAGATACGCAGTATTTT. Amino acid sequence: CASSQDAGVTDTQYF.

J is TRBJ1-3 and V is TRBV18, with D tentatively TRBD1 (5 bases). V was shortened by 4 bases and J by 1 base, with 5 bases between the two germline ends. CDR1 is KGHSH and CDR2 is LQKENI in the germline V gene. The CDR3 totals 13 residues. This chain's CDR3 is CASSQGSGNTIYF. In DNA form, the CDR3 reads TGTGCCAGCTCACAGGGGTCTGGAAACACCATATATTTT.

The chain couples TRBV2 to TRBJ1-1, with unresolved D. Deletions cut 7 bases from V and 3 bases from J, with 9 bases between. CDR1 is SNHLY and CDR2 is FYNNEI in the germline V gene. The CDR3 totals 12 residues. The CDR3 sequence: CASIPVYTEAFF. The DNA for the CDR3 is TGTGCCAGCATCCCCGTTTACACTGAAGCTTTCTTT.

The V and J genes are TRBV6-6 and TRBJ1-1; D remains ambiguous. V lost 2 bases and J 11 bases, leaving 9 bases between the germline ends. Germline CDR1 MNHNY, CDR2 SVGAGI (reference sequence). The CDR3 totals 11 residues. The CDR3 DNA follows: TGTGCCAGCAGTTACGACGGACGCGCTTTCTTT. This sequence encodes CASSYDGRAFF.

The V call is TRBV4-1, the J call TRBJ1-1, with D unclear. Per the germline V gene, CDR1 is MGHRA and CDR2 is YSYEKL. This CDR3 contains 15 residues. V was pared by 1 base and J by 5 bases, with 14 bases between. This CDR3 is CASSQAKGSGTEAFF. The CDR3 bases are TGCGCCAGCAGCCAAGCGAAGGGTTCAGGTACTGAAGCTTTCTTT.